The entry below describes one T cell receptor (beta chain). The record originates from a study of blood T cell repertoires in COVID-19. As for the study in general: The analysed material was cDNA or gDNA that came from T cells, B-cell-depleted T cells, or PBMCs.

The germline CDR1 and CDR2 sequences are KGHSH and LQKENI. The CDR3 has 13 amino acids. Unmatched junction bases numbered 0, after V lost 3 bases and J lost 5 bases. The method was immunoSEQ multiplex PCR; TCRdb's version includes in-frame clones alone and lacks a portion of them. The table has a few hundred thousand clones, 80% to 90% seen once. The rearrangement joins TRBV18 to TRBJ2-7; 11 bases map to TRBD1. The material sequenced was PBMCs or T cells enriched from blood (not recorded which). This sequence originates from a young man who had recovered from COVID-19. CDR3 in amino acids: CASSPDRGHEQYF. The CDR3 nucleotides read TGTGCCAGCTCACCGGACAGGGGGCACGAGCAGTACTTC.